A single sample is the source of the 7 T cell receptor beta chains below, sequenced in a study of identifying expanded T cells in peripheral blood. Method: immunoSEQ multiplex PCR; TCRdb's copy keeps in-frame clones and lacks some. The sample contains under 100,000 clones, 70% to 90% of which appear only once. Sequencing was performed on blood. These receptors all stem from a person aged 18 to 75 in good health.

The CDR3 DNA reads as TGTGCCAGCAGGGGGGCGGACAGGGCTGGGGATAACTATGGCTACACCTTC. Encoded protein: CASRGADRAGDNYGYTF. The V gene is TRBV27, the J gene TRBJ1-2, with TRBD1 identical over 8 bases. V trimming: 6 bases; J trimming: 1 base; junction bases outside the gene matches: 13. CDR3 length equals 17 residues. Germline CDR1 MNHEY, CDR2 SMNVEV (reference sequence).

This clone appeared a single time. This chain joins TRBV6-1 and TRBJ1-2; D may be TRBD1 (6 bases). Germline V gene lookup returns CDR1 MNHNS and CDR2 SASEGT. V was trimmed by 6 bases and J by 6 bases, leaving 17 bases between them. The CDR3 is made up of 14 amino acids. The CDR3 coding sequence is TGTGCCAGCAGCCTTCTAGGGGGGAGGGATGGCTACACCTTC. Its translation: CASSLLGGRDGYTF.

CDR3 DNA sequence: TGTGCCAGCAGCCCAGAGGGCGGGCGCCCCTACAATGAGCAGTTCTTC. This translates into CASSPEGGRPYNEQFF. The chain has TRBV5-4 and TRBJ2-1, with TRBD2 as a possible D gene (5 bases). V gave up 4 bases and J gave up 2 bases, with 16 bases separating them. The germline V gene encodes CDR1 SGHNT and CDR2 YYREEE (reference sequence). This CDR3 comprises 16 residues.

This sequence joins TRBV30 and TRBJ1-5; D is unresolved. The CDR3 extends over 13 amino acids. Trimming took off 2 bases at V and 7 bases at J, with 12 bases between the two ends. Germline V gene lookup returns CDR1 GTSNPN and CDR2 SVGIG (reference sequence). This CDR3 is CAWSKGPRQPQHF. CDR3 in DNA: TGTGCCTGGAGTAAAGGTCCACGGCAGCCCCAGCATTTT. The complete variable domain, with remaining parts taken from reference TRBV30 and TRBJ1-5, reads SQTIHQWPATLVQPVGSPLSLECTVEGTSNPNLYWYRQAAGRGLQLLFYSVGIGQISSEVPQNLSASRPQDRQFILSSKKLLLSDSGFYLCAWSKGPRQPQHFGDGTRLSIL.

The chain couples TRBV2 to TRBJ1-2, with D hard to call. Trimming shortened V by 4 bases and J by 8 bases, and 14 bases separated the two germline ends. This CDR3 has 13 amino acids. Germline V gives CDR1 SNHLY, CDR2 FYNNEI. CDR3 loop: CASSVGSLTGYTF. CDR3 bases: TGTGCCAGCAGTGTCGGGAGTCTTACGGGCTACACCTTC. Together with reference TRBV2 and TRBJ1-2, the CDR3 gives the full variable domain: EPEVTQTPSHQVTQMGQEVILRCVPISNHLYFYWYRQILGQKVEFLVSFYNNEISEKSEIFDDQFSVERPDGSNFTLKIRSTKLEDSAMYFCASSVGSLTGYTFGSGTRLTVV.

V is TRBV2 and J is TRBJ1-5; D may be TRBD1 (6 bases). CDR1 and CDR2 from the germline V gene are SNHLY and FYNNEI. This CDR3 is 17 amino acids long. V gave up 4 bases and J gave up 0 bases, with 16 bases separating them. Written as DNA, the CDR3 is TGTGCCAGCAGTGGAGACAACCAGGGGATTAGCAATCAGCCCCAGCATTTT. It encodes CASSGDNQGISNQPQHF. The full variable domain, its missing parts supplied by reference TRBV2 and TRBJ1-5, is EPEVTQTPSHQVTQMGQEVILRCVPISNHLYFYWYRQILGQKVEFLVSFYNNEISEKSEIFDDQFSVERPDGSNFTLKIRSTKLEDSAMYFCASSGDNQGISNQPQHFGDGTRLSIL.

This clone was seen just once. DNA of the CDR3: TGCGCCAGCAGCCAAGGCCCGGGACAGAGCTTGAACACTGAAGCTTTCTTT. Encoded protein: CASSQGPGQSLNTEAFF. The gene calls are TRBV4-1 and TRBJ1-1; TRBD1 matches 7 bases. The CDR3 loop spans 17 amino acids. V shed 1 base, J shed 0 bases, and the junction held 8 bases outside the gene matches. Germline CDR1 reads MGHRA; CDR2 reads YSYEKL.